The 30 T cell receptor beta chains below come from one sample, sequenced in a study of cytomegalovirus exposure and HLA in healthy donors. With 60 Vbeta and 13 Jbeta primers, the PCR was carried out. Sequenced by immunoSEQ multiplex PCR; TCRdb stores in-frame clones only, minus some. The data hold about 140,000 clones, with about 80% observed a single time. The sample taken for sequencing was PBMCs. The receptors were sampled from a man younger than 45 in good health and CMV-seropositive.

CDR3 in DNA: TGCGCCAGCAGCTCATCTGTCCTAAACACTGAAGCTTTCTTT. This encodes CASSSSVLNTEAFF. The rearrangement links TRBV5-1 to TRBJ1-1; unclear D gene. The CDR3 is 14 residues long. The germline CDR1 and CDR2 sequences are SGHRS and YFSETQ. Trimming stripped 3 bases from V and 2 bases from J, with 11 bases between.

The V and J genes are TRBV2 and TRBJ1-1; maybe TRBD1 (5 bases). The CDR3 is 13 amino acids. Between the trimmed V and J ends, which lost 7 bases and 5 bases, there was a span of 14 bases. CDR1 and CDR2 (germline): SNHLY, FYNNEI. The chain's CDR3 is CASIRSGGTEAFF. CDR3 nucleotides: TGTGCCAGCATCAGGAGCGGGGGTACTGAAGCTTTCTTT.

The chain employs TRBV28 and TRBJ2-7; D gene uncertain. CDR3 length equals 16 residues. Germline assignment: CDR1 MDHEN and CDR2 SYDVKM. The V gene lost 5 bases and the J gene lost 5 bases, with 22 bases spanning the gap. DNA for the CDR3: TGTGCCAGCAGTCCACAAACGGCAGACTTCTTACACGAGCAGTACTTC. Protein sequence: CASSPQTADFLHEQYF.

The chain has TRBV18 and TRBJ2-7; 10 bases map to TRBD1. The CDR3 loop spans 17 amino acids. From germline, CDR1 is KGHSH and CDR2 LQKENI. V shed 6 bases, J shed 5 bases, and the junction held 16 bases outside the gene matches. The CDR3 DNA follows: TGTGCCAGCTCCCTGACCCAACCGGGACAGGGGAACAACGAGCAGTACTTC. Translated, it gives CASSLTQPGQGNNEQYF.

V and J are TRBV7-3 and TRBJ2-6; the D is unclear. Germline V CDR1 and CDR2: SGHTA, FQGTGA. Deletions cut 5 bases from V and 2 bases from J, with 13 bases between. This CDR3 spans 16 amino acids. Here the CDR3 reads CASSQMTKTGANVLTF. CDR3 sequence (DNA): TGTGCCAGCAGCCAAATGACAAAAACTGGGGCCAACGTCCTGACTTTC.

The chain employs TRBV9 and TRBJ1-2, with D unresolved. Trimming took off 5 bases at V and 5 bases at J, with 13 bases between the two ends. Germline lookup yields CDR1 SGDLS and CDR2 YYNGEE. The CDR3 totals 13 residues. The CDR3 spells CASSFGRTYGYTF. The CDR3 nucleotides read TGTGCCAGCAGTTTTGGGAGAACGTATGGCTACACCTTC.

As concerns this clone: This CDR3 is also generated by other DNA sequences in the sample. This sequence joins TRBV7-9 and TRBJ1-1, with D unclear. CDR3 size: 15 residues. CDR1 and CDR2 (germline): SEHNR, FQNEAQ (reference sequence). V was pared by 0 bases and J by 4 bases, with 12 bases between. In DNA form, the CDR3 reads TGTGCCAGCAGCTTAGCGCGCCCCCTCTCCACTGAAGCTTTCTTT. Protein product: CASSLARPLSTEAFF.

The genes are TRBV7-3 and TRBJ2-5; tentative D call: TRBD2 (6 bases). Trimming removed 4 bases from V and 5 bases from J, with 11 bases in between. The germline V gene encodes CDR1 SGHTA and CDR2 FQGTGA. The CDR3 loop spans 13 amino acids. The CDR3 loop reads CASSSGLLETQYF. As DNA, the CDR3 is TGTGCCAGCAGCTCCGGACTACTGGAGACCCAGTACTTC.

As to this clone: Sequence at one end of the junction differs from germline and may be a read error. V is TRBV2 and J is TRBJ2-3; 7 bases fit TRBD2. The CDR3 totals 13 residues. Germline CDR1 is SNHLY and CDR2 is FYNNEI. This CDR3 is CASSEVGREISDF. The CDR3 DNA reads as TGTGCCAGCAGTGAAGTTGGGCGGGAGATCTCGGATTTT.

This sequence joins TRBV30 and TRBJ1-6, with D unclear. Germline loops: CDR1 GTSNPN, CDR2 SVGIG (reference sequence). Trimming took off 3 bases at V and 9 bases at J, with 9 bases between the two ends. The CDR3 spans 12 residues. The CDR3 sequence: CAWSPGTSPLHF. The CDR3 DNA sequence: TGTGCCTGGAGCCCTGGCACTTCACCCCTCCACTTT.

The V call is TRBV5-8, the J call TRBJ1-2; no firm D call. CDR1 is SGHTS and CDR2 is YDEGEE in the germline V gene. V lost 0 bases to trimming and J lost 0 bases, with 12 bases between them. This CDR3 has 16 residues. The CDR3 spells CASSLGRLETNYGYTF. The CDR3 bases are TGTGCCAGCAGCTTGGGGAGACTCGAAACTAACTATGGCTACACCTTC.

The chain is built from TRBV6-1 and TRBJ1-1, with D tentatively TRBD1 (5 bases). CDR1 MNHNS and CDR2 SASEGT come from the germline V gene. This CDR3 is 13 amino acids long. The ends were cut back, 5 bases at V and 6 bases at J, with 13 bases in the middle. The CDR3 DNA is TGTGCCAGCAGTCGGACATTGGTAGCTGAAGCTTTCTTT. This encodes CASSRTLVAEAFF.

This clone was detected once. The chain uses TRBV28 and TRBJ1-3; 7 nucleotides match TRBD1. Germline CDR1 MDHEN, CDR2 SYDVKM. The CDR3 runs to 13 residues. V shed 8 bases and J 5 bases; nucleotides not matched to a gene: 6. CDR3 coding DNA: TGTGCCAGCCTAGGACAGGTCCGAAACACCATATATTTT. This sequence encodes CASLGQVRNTIYF.

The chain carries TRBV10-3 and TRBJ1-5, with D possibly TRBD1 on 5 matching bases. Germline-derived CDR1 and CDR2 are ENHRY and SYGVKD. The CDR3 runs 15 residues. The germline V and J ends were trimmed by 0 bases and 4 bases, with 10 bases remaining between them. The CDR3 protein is CAISESGAGNQPQHF. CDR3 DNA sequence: TGTGCCATCAGTGAGTCAGGGGCAGGTAATCAGCCCCAGCATTTT.

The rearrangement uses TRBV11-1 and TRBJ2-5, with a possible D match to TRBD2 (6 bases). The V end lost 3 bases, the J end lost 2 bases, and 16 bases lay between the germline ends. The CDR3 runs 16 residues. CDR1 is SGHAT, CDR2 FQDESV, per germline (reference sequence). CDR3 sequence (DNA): TGTGCCAGCAGCTTGGGGTGGCTAGCGACACAAGAGACCCAGTACTTC. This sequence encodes CASSLGWLATQETQYF.

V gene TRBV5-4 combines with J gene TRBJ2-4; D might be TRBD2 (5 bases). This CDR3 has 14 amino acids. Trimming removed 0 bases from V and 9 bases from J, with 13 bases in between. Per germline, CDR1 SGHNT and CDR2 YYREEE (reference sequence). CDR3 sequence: CASSLDQSRGIQYF. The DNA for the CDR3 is TGTGCCAGCAGCTTGGATCAGTCTCGGGGCATTCAGTACTTC.

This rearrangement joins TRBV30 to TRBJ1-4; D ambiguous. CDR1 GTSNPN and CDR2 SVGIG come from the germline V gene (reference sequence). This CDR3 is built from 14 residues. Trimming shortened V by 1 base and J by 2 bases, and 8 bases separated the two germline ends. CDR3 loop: CAWSGSPTNEKLFF. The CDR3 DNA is TGTGCCTGGAGTGGTTCCCCGACTAATGAAAAACTGTTTTTT.

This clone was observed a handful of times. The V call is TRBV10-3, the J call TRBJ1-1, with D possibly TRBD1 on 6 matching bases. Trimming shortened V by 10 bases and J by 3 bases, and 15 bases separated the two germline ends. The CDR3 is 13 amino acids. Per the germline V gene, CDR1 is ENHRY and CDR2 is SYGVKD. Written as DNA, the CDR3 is TGTGCCAGCACAGGACAGTGGCACACTGAAGCTTTCTTT. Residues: CASTGQWHTEAFF.

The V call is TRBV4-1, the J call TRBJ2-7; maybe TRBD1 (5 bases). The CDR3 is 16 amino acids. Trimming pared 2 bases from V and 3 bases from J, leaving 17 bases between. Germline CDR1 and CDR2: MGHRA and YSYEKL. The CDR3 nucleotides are TGCGCCAGCAGCCAACACCGTTTCGACACAGGCTACGAGCAGTACTTC. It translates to CASSQHRFDTGYEQYF.

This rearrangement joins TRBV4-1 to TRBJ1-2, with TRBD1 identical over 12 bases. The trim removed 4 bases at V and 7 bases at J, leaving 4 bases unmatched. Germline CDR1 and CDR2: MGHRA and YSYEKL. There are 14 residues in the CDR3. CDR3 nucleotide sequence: TGCGCCAGCAGCCCGGGACAGGGGGCGGGTGGCTACACCTTC. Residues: CASSPGQGAGGYTF.

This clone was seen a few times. The CDR3 nucleotides read TGTGCCAGTACCCCCGGTCCGGGGTTCGGCAATCAGCCCCAGCATTTT. As protein: CASTPGPGFGNQPQHF. The chain joins TRBV19 to TRBJ1-5; D is ambiguous. V was cut by 7 bases and J by 2 bases, with 18 bases left in between. This CDR3 comprises 16 residues. Germline CDR1 reads LNHDA; CDR2 reads SQIVND (reference sequence).

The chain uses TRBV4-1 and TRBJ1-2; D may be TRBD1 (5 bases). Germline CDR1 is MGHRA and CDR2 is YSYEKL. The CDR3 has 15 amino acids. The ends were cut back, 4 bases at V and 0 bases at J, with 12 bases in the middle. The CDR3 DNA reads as TGCGCCAGCAGCCCGCGGACAAATACTAACTATGGCTACACCTTC. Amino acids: CASSPRTNTNYGYTF.

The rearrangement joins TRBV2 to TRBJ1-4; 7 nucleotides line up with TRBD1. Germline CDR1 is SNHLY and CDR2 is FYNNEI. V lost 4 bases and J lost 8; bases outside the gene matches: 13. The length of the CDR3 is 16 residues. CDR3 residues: CASSGTGQADFEKLFF. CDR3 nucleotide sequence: TGTGCCAGCAGTGGGACCGGACAGGCGGATTTCGAAAAACTGTTTTTT. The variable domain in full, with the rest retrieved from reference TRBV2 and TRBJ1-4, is EPEVTQTPSHQVTQMGQEVILRCVPISNHLYFYWYRQILGQKVEFLVSFYNNEISEKSEIFDDQFSVERPDGSNFTLKIRSTKLEDSAMYFCASSGTGQADFEKLFFGSGTQLSVL.

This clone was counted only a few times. The CDR3 DNA is TGTGCCAGCAGCCTGCGGGACAGGGGGCAGAGCTATGGCTACACCTTC. This codes for CASSLRDRGQSYGYTF. J is TRBJ1-2 and V is TRBV7-8; 12 bases are a match to TRBD1. The CDR3 extends over 16 amino acids. Unmatched junction bases numbered 8, after V lost 5 bases and J lost 4 bases. CDR1 SGHVS and CDR2 FQNEAQ come from the germline V gene. Using reference TRBV7-8 and TRBJ1-2 for the parts outside the CDR3, the full variable domain is GAGVSQSPRYKVAKRGQDVALRCDPISGHVSLFWYQQALGQGPEFLTYFQNEAQLDKSGLPSDRFFAERPEGSVSTLKIQRTQQEDSAVYLCASSLRDRGQSYGYTFGSGTRLTVV.

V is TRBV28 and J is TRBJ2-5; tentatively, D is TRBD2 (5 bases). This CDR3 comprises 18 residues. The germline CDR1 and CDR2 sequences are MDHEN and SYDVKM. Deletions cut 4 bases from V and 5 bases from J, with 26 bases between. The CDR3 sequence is CASSSPFRGSLLGETQYF. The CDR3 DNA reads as TGTGCCAGCAGTTCTCCCTTTCGCGGGTCGCTCCTGGGGGAGACCCAGTACTTC.

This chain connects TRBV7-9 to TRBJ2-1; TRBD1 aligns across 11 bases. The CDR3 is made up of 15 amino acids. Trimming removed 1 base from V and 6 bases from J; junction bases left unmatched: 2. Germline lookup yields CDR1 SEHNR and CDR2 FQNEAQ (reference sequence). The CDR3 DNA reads TGTGCCAGCAGCTTAGGCGGGACAGGGGGCAATGAGCAGTTCTTC. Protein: CASSLGGTGGNEQFF.

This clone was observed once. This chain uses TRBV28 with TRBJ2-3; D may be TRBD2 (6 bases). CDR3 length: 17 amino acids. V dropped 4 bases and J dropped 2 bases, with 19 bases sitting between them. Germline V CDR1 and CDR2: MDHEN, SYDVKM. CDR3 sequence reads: CASSSTGTGETTDTQYF. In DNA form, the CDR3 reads TGTGCCAGCAGTTCCACCGGGACTGGAGAAACCACAGATACGCAGTATTTT.

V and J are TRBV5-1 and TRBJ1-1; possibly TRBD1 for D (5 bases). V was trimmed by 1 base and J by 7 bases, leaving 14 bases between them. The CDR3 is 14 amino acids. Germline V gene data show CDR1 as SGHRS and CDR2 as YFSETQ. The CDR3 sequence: CASSLYPTDHEAFF. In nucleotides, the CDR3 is TGCGCCAGCAGCTTGTATCCGACAGACCATGAAGCTTTCTTT.

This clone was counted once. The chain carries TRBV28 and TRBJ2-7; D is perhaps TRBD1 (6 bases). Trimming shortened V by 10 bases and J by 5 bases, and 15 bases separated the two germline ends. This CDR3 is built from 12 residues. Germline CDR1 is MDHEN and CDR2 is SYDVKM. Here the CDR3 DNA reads TGTGCCACCCAAACAGGGATGCACGAGCAGTACTTC. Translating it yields CATQTGMHEQYF.

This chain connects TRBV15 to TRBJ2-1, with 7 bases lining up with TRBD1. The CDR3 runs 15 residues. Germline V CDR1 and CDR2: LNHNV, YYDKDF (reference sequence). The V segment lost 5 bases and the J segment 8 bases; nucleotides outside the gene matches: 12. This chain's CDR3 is CATSVPGQRMYEQFF. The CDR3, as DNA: TGTGCCACCAGCGTTCCGGGACAGCGTATGTATGAGCAGTTCTTC.